A single sample is the source of the 23 T cell receptor beta chains below, sequenced in a study of blood T cell repertoires in COVID-19. Sequencing used immunoSEQ multiplex PCR; TCRdb keeps in-frame clones, though not all of them. The sample has approximately 190,000 clones, under 90% seen once. The sample consisted of peripheral blood. These receptors all come from a human donor in a cohort sampled during active COVID-19.

This chain connects TRBV3-1 (or the pseudogene TRBV3-2) to TRBJ2-1; D perhaps matches TRBD2 (5 bases). The V end was cut by 2 bases, the J end by 9 bases, with 8 bases between. Germline loops: CDR1 LGHDT, CDR2 YNNKEL (reference sequence). The CDR3 loop spans 12 amino acids. CDR3 nucleotides: TGTGCCAGCAGCCAACCGAGGGCTGAGCAGTTCTTC. It specifies CASSQPRAEQFF.

Only one count was recorded for this clone. CDR3 sequence: CASSFNDQPQHF. CDR3 bases: TGTGCCAGCAGTTTTAATGATCAGCCCCAGCATTTT. This sequence joins TRBV27 and TRBJ1-5, with no clear D. The CDR3 length is 12 residues. With 3 bases removed from V and 5 bases from J, the gap between germline ends came to 5 bases. The germline gives CDR1 MNHEY, CDR2 SMNVEV (reference sequence).

The V and J genes are TRBV6-2 or TRBV6-3 and TRBJ2-2, with 7 bases matching TRBD2. The length of the CDR3 is 16 residues. The V gene's germline CDR1 is MNHEY and CDR2 SVGEGT. The ends lost 2 bases at V and 4 bases at J; junction bases unmatched: 7. CDR3 sequence (DNA): TGTGCCAGCAGTTACCGGGGCGGGAGTTCCACCGGGGAGCTGTTTTTT. Translating it yields CASSYRGGSSTGELFF.

This chain joins TRBV5-4 and TRBJ1-2; 8 bases fit TRBD1. Germline values: CDR1 SGHNT, CDR2 YYREEE (reference sequence). The CDR3 has 13 residues. V gave up 2 bases and J gave up 6 bases; unmatched junction bases: 3. The CDR3 DNA follows: TGTGCCAGCAGCTTTCAGGGGGCCCATGGCTACACCTTC. It codes for CASSFQGAHGYTF.

The gene calls are TRBV29-1 and TRBJ1-2, with no clear D. The ends were cut back, 8 bases at V and 4 bases at J, with 5 bases in the middle. Germline V gene sequence: CDR1 SQVTM, CDR2 ANQGSEA. The CDR3 consists of 9 residues. The CDR3: CSTSYGYTF. CDR3 nucleotide sequence: TGCAGCACATCCTATGGCTACACCTTC.

The chain recombines TRBV19 with TRBJ1-1, with D uncertain. Germline V CDR1 and CDR2: LNHDA, SQIVND (reference sequence). The germline V and J ends were trimmed by 4 bases and 0 bases, with 6 bases remaining between them. This CDR3 has 13 residues. Here the CDR3 reads CASSKPVNTEAFF. CDR3 nucleotide sequence: TGTGCCAGTAGTAAACCGGTGAACACTGAAGCTTTCTTT. Full variable domain (missing parts from reference TRBV19 and TRBJ1-1): DGGITQSPKYLFRKEGQNVTLSCEQNLNHDAMYWYRQDPGQGLRLIYYSQIVNDFQKGDIAEGYSVSREKKESFPLTVTSAQKNPTAFYLCASSKPVNTEAFFGQGTRLTVV.

The rearrangement uses TRBV18 and TRBJ2-7; D not resolved. V lost 3 bases and J 4 bases, leaving 13 bases between the germline ends. From germline, CDR1 is KGHSH and CDR2 LQKENI. This CDR3 is 14 amino acids long. Here the CDR3 reads CASSPTPGLYEQYF. As DNA, the CDR3 is TGTGCCAGCTCACCGACCCCGGGTCTTTACGAGCAGTACTTC. Variable domain in full (rest from reference TRBV18 and TRBJ2-7): NAGVMQNPRHLVRRRGQEARLRCSPMKGHSHVYWYRQLPEEGLKFMVYLQKENIIDESGMPKERFSAEFPKEGPSILRIQQVVRGDSAAYFCASSPTPGLYEQYFGPGTRLTVT.

Only one count was recorded for this clone. The gene calls are TRBV7-9 and TRBJ1-2; possible D gene TRBD1, 5 bases. V lost 1 base, J lost 6 bases, and 9 bases lay in between. CDR1 and CDR2 (germline): SEHNR, FQNEAQ (reference sequence). This CDR3 has 13 residues. CDR3: CASSLDGGDGYTF. As DNA, the CDR3 is TGTGCCAGCAGCTTAGATGGAGGGGATGGCTACACCTTC.

The genes are TRBV7-8 and TRBJ1-2; D unresolved. This CDR3 has 15 amino acids. Germline assignment: CDR1 SGHVS and CDR2 FQNEAQ. With 2 bases removed from V and 8 bases from J, the gap between germline ends came to 18 bases. CDR3 in DNA: TGTGCCAGCAGCTTAATCTCTCGGACGGGGATGGGCTACACCTTC. It yields the protein CASSLISRTGMGYTF.

The chain joins TRBV9 to TRBJ2-2, with D possibly matching TRBD1 (6 bases). V was clipped by 4 bases and J by 1 base, with 14 bases between them. The CDR3 is 16 amino acids. Germline V CDR1 and CDR2: SGDLS, YYNGEE. Written as DNA, the CDR3 is TGTGCCAGCAGCTTATTACAGGGAGAGAACACCGGGGAGCTGTTTTTT. It yields the protein CASSLLQGENTGELFF.

CDR3 sequence (DNA): TGTGCCAGCAGCGAGACAGAAAGAAATGAAAAACTGTTTTTT. Translation: CASSETERNEKLFF. V is TRBV6-5 and J is TRBJ1-4, with a weak D call TRBD1 (5 bases). The CDR3 totals 14 residues. V shed 6 bases and J shed 5 bases, with 13 bases lying between them. The germline CDR1 and CDR2 sequences are MNHEY and SVGAGI.

This chain connects TRBV11-2 to TRBJ1-1, with a weak D call TRBD1 (5 bases). This CDR3 comprises 15 residues. CDR1 and CDR2 (germline): SGHAT, FQNNGV. Deletions cut 5 bases from V and 0 bases from J, with 13 bases between. The CDR3 DNA is TGTGCCAGCAGCCCAACTTGGGGCCTGAACACTGAAGCTTTCTTT. Amino acids: CASSPTWGLNTEAFF.

This clone was found a few times. V and J are TRBV4-1 and TRBJ2-3; 10 bases agree with TRBD2. CDR1 and CDR2 from the germline V gene are MGHRA and YSYEKL. Trimming took 0 bases from V and 0 from J; bases not matched to a gene: 3. The CDR3 loop spans 17 amino acids. The CDR3 DNA sequence: TGCGCCAGCAGCCAAGATCGGACTAGCGGAAGCACAGATACGCAGTATTTT. Translation gives CASSQDRTSGSTDTQYF.

The V gene is TRBV4-1, the J gene TRBJ2-2; TRBD1 might be the D (6 bases). Germline CDR1 MGHRA, CDR2 YSYEKL. The CDR3 extends over 14 amino acids. Trimming pared 6 bases from V and 2 bases from J, leaving 10 bases between. DNA for the CDR3: TGCGCCAGCAGACCGGGACAAAACACCGGGGAGCTGTTTTTT. The encoded protein is CASRPGQNTGELFF.

The gene calls are TRBV20-1 and TRBJ1-4; unclear D gene. V lost 5 bases and J 6 bases, leaving 7 bases between the germline ends. Germline lookup yields CDR1 DFQATT and CDR2 SNEGSKA (reference sequence). The CDR3 is 11 amino acids. The CDR3 nucleotides read TGCAGTGCTGAGGGTTATGAAAAACTGTTTTTT. Translation gives CSAEGYEKLFF.

The chain carries TRBV6-6 and TRBJ2-7; 9 bases agree with TRBD2. This CDR3 has 16 amino acids. Germline lookup yields CDR1 MNHNY and CDR2 SVGAGI (reference sequence). V lost 0 bases to trimming and J lost 5 bases; unmatched junction nucleotides: 8. In nucleotides, the CDR3 is TGTGCCAGCAGTTACTCATTCGCCGGGACTAGCAACGAGCAGTACTTC. It encodes CASSYSFAGTSNEQYF.

The rearrangement links TRBV2 to TRBJ2-2; 13 bases map to TRBD2. CDR1 is SNHLY, CDR2 FYNNEI, per germline. The CDR3 is 15 residues long. Trimming at V came to 8 bases and at J to 6 bases, leaving 6 bases not matched to a gene. The CDR3 region is CASARLAGGPGELFF. The CDR3 nucleotides read TGTGCCAGCGCAAGACTAGCGGGGGGACCCGGGGAGCTGTTTTTT. Full variable domain (missing parts from reference TRBV2 and TRBJ2-2): EPEVTQTPSHQVTQMGQEVILRCVPISNHLYFYWYRQILGQKVEFLVSFYNNEISEKSEIFDDQFSVERPDGSNFTLKIRSTKLEDSAMYFCASARLAGGPGELFFGEGSRLTVL.

The chain employs TRBV5-1 and TRBJ1-2; 7 nucleotides agree with TRBD1. V shed 0 bases and J 2 bases; nucleotides not matched to a gene: 4. Germline V gene data show CDR1 as SGHRS and CDR2 as YFSETQ. The CDR3 is 15 amino acids. The CDR3 nucleotides read TGCGCCAGCAGCTTGGGGGACAGATCAAACTATGGCTACACCTTC. Translating it yields CASSLGDRSNYGYTF.

This chain connects TRBV4-1 to TRBJ1-5, with TRBD1 as a possible D gene (6 bases). Trimming took off 1 base at V and 6 bases at J, with 16 bases between the two ends. Looked up from germline, CDR1 is MGHRA and CDR2 is YSYEKL. This CDR3 region has 16 residues. The CDR3 reads CASSQAARGTFQPQHF. CDR3 in DNA: TGCGCCAGCAGCCAAGCGGCCAGGGGAACGTTTCAGCCCCAGCATTTT.

J is TRBJ2-2 and V is TRBV19, with 8 bases matching TRBD2. The germline V gene has CDR1 LNHDA and CDR2 SQIVND (reference sequence). Trimming at V came to 1 base and at J to 4 bases, leaving 2 bases not matched to a gene. The CDR3 has 15 amino acids. In DNA, the CDR3 is TGTGCCAGTAGTATAGTCGGGGGGGTCACCGGGGAGCTGTTTTTT. Translating it yields CASSIVGGVTGELFF.

This sequence joins TRBV28 and TRBJ2-1; TRBD2 matches at 7 bases. With V trimmed by 3 bases and J by 8 bases, 10 bases remained unmatched. CDR1 is MDHEN and CDR2 is SYDVKM in the germline V gene. The CDR3 runs 15 residues. The CDR3 spells CASSFPTPGGDEQFF. CDR3 nucleotides: TGTGCCAGCAGTTTCCCAACCCCGGGAGGCGATGAGCAGTTCTTC.

The chain joins TRBV6-5 to TRBJ1-5; D gene ambiguous. V lost 10 bases and J lost 0, with 10 bases in between. In germline, CDR1 is MNHEY, CDR2 SVGAGI. This CDR3 is 13 amino acids long. The CDR3 loop is CATSRHSNQPQHF. Here the CDR3 DNA reads TGTGCCACATCCAGGCATAGCAATCAGCCCCAGCATTTT.

The rearrangement links TRBV7-2 to TRBJ2-3; 9 nucleotides match TRBD2. CDR1 SGHTA and CDR2 FQGNSA come from the germline V gene. V gave up 10 bases and J gave up 2 bases; unmatched junction bases: 7. The CDR3 is made up of 14 amino acids. The CDR3 nucleotides are TGTGCCACCTCCGGCGGGAGGGCCACAGATACGCAGTATTTT. Translation gives CATSGGRATDTQYF. Variable domain in full (rest from reference TRBV7-2 and TRBJ2-3): GAGVSQSPSNKVTEKGKDVELRCDPISGHTALYWYRQSLGQGLEFLIYFQGNSAPDKSGLPSDRFSAERTGGSVSTLTIQRTQQEDSAVYLCATSGGRATDTQYFGPGTRLTVL.